Following are 13 T cell receptor beta chains from one sample sequenced in a study of cytomegalovirus exposure and HLA in healthy donors. The PCR made use of 60 Vbeta and 13 Jbeta primers. Some clones are missing from TCRdb's copy, which holds only in-frame ones; the method was immunoSEQ multiplex PCR. The sample carries roughly 120,000 clones, around 73% recorded once. Sequencing was performed on PBMCs. These receptors were obtained from a woman under 40 in good health and CMV-seropositive.

V and J are TRBV19 and TRBJ2-2, with D uncertain. The CDR3 consists of 14 residues. Trimming shortened V by 5 bases and J by 0 bases, and 7 bases separated the two germline ends. CDR1 is LNHDA, CDR2 SQIVND, per germline (reference sequence). CDR3 DNA: TGTGCCAGTAGTGTTGGAGCGAACACCGGGGAGCTGTTTTTT. Its translation is CASSVGANTGELFF.

This clone was seen just once. The CDR3 is CASLLGQGVNTEAFF. CDR3 coding DNA: TGTGCCAGTCTACTTGGACAGGGGGTGAACACTGAAGCTTTCTTT. The V and J genes are TRBV19 and TRBJ1-1; 10 bases align to TRBD1. The V gene end was trimmed by 8 bases and the J gene end by 0 bases; junction bases not matched to a gene: 6. Germline V gives CDR1 LNHDA, CDR2 SQIVND (reference sequence). This CDR3 region has 15 residues.

This clone occurred a few times. J is TRBJ1-5 and V is TRBV6-1; D is ambiguous. V was pared by 6 bases and J by 1 base, with 10 bases between. Germline V gene lookup returns CDR1 MNHNS and CDR2 SASEGT. The CDR3 is 14 residues long. DNA for the CDR3: TGTGCCAGCAGGCCAACTATCAGCAATCAGCCCCAGCATTTT. Protein product: CASRPTISNQPQHF.

The rearrangement uses TRBV5-1 and TRBJ1-1; no reliable D call. CDR3 length: 16 residues. CDR1 SGHRS and CDR2 YFSETQ come from the germline V gene. V shed 7 bases and J shed 4 bases, with 23 bases lying between them. The CDR3 reads CASLRDSSPVGTEAFF. CDR3 DNA sequence: TGCGCCAGCCTGCGAGATTCATCCCCGGTTGGCACTGAAGCTTTCTTT.

The CDR3 protein is CASSYTGGQETQYF. Written as DNA, the CDR3 is TGTGCCAGCAGTTACACAGGGGGCCAAGAGACCCAGTACTTC. The chain combines TRBV28 with TRBJ2-5, with 8 bases aligning to TRBD1. The J segment lost 1 base and the V segment lost 4 bases, leaving 2 bases of the junction unmatched. Germline V gives CDR1 MDHEN, CDR2 SYDVKM. The CDR3 totals 14 residues.

The chain has TRBV2 and TRBJ1-6, with 9 bases aligning to TRBD1. The CDR3 covers 13 residues. With V trimmed by 7 bases and J by 7 bases, 2 bases remained unmatched. The germline gives CDR1 SNHLY, CDR2 FYNNEI. For the CDR3, the DNA is TGTGCCAGCATGGACAGGGGAAATTCACCCCTCCACTTT. Translated, it gives CASMDRGNSPLHF. Drawing the rest from reference TRBV2 and TRBJ1-6, the complete variable domain is EPEVTQTPSHQVTQMGQEVILRCVPISNHLYFYWYRQILGQKVEFLVSFYNNEISEKSEIFDDQFSVERPDGSNFTLKIRSTKLEDSAMYFCASMDRGNSPLHFGNGTRLTVT.

V and J are TRBV18 and TRBJ2-5, with TRBD1 matching 9 bases. The germline V gene has CDR1 KGHSH and CDR2 LQKENI. V lost 4 bases to trimming and J lost 2 bases; unmatched junction nucleotides: 2. The CDR3 is made up of 14 amino acids. The DNA of the CDR3 is TGTGCCAGCTCACTAGGGACAGGGCAAGAGACCCAGTACTTC. Translating gives CASSLGTGQETQYF.

This chain uses TRBV2 with TRBJ2-3, with 9 positions matching TRBD1. The ends lost 7 bases at V and 4 bases at J; junction bases unmatched: 6. The germline gives CDR1 SNHLY, CDR2 FYNNEI. This CDR3 spans 14 amino acids. CDR3 sequence: CASTLGQGADTQYF. DNA of the CDR3: TGTGCCAGCACCCTGGGACAGGGTGCAGATACGCAGTATTTT.

The chain couples TRBV29-1 to TRBJ1-4; possibly TRBD1 for D (6 bases). The germline V and J ends were trimmed by 7 bases and 10 bases, with 19 bases remaining between them. The CDR3 is 13 amino acids. From germline, CDR1 is SQVTM and CDR2 ANQGSEA. CDR3 amino acids: CSANMEQGVKLFF. The CDR3 DNA follows: TGCAGCGCCAACATGGAACAGGGTGTAAAACTGTTTTTT.

This chain connects TRBV5-1 to TRBJ1-2, with D uncertain. The V gene's germline CDR1 is SGHRS and CDR2 YFSETQ. V shed 5 bases and J shed 6 bases, with 14 bases lying between them. This CDR3 spans 13 amino acids. CDR3: CASSQQIGDGYTF. The CDR3, as DNA: TGCGCCAGCAGTCAGCAGATCGGGGATGGCTACACCTTC.

The V call is TRBV4-1, the J call TRBJ2-3, with 7 bases aligning to TRBD2. The CDR3 runs to 16 residues. CDR1 is MGHRA, CDR2 YSYEKL, per germline. V dropped 4 bases and J dropped 0; count of bases not matched to a gene: 7. CDR3 in DNA: TGCGCCAGCAGCCGAAGACTAGCAGAAAGCACAGATACGCAGTATTTT. It is translated as CASSRRLAESTDTQYF.

A word on this clone: One end of the junction fails to match germline, which may point to a read error. The chain uses TRBV5-5 and TRBJ1-4; tentatively, D is TRBD1 (5 bases). Germline V lookup: CDR1 SGHKS, CDR2 YYEKEE (reference sequence). The CDR3 length is 14 residues. For the CDR3, the DNA is TGTGCCAGCATGCTATCGGGGGGAAATGAAGAACTGTTTTTT. Protein product: CASMLSGGNEELFF.

About this clone: Relative to the germline gene, one junction end is altered; a read error may explain this. The rearrangement links TRBV4-1 to TRBJ1-5, with 8 positions matching TRBD1. This CDR3 contains 17 residues. In germline, CDR1 is MGHRA, CDR2 YSYEKL. The CDR3, as DNA: TGCGCCAGCATCCAAGACAGGGGTAGGAGGAAAACTCAGCCCCAGCATTTT. Its protein product is CASIQDRGRRKTQPQHF.